These 24 T cell receptor beta chains came from one sample sequenced in a study of T cell responses to AZD1222 COVID-19 vaccine. Profiling relied on immunoSEQ multiplex PCR, and the TCRdb table lists in-frame clones only, not all of them. The sample holds over 85,000 clones, about 95% seen once. The starting material was peripheral blood, obtained 28 days after the second AZD1222 dose. The receptor source for this set is an adult who received the AZD1222 COVID-19 vaccine.

J is TRBJ2-7 and V is TRBV4-2; 9 bases align to TRBD2. In germline, CDR1 is LGHNA, CDR2 YNFKEQ. This CDR3 is built from 17 residues. V was clipped by 0 bases and J by 7 bases; unmatched bases: 13. The chain's CDR3 is CASSQDSRGTSNKEQYF. The DNA for the CDR3 is TGTGCCAGCAGCCAAGATTCCCGGGGGACTAGCAATAAAGAGCAGTACTTC.

A single count supports this clone. The rearrangement joins TRBV11-3 to TRBJ2-1; the D gene could be TRBD1 or TRBD2 (5 bases each). The CDR3 has 14 amino acids. Trimming removed 5 bases at V and 10 bases at J, with 18 bases between. Germline CDR1 is SGHNT and CDR2 is YENEEA. The CDR3 loop reads CASSLRDPLAEQFF. The CDR3 DNA sequence: TGTGCCAGCAGCCTCCGGGACCCCCTCGCGGAGCAGTTCTTC.

The V call is TRBV6-1, the J call TRBJ2-5; tentatively, D is TRBD1 (6 bases). V gave up 2 bases and J gave up 5 bases, with 18 bases separating them. CDR1 is MNHNS, CDR2 SASEGT, per germline. CDR3 size: 16 residues. The CDR3 reads CASSEPGRGLRETQYF. The CDR3 region has the DNA TGTGCCAGCAGTGAACCCGGCAGGGGCCTGAGGGAGACCCAGTACTTC.

This rearrangement joins TRBV7-8 to TRBJ2-2, with 7 bases fitting TRBD1. CDR1 SGHVS and CDR2 FQNEAQ come from the germline V gene. The V gene end was trimmed by 8 bases and the J gene end by 4 bases; junction bases not matched to a gene: 7. This CDR3 comprises 14 residues. The CDR3 protein is CASDPGQTTGELFF. CDR3 in DNA: TGTGCCAGCGACCCGGGACAGACCACCGGGGAGCTGTTTTTT.

V gene TRBV10-3 combines with J gene TRBJ1-2, with D possibly TRBD1 on 6 matching bases. From germline, CDR1 is ENHRY and CDR2 SYGVKD. Trimming removed 6 bases at V and 5 bases at J, with 13 bases between. This CDR3 spans 13 amino acids. This chain's CDR3 is CAISGGAWYGYTF. CDR3 DNA: TGTGCCATCAGCGGGGGGGCGTGGTATGGCTACACCTTC.

This clone was seen only once. This rearrangement joins TRBV7-2 to TRBJ1-1; a weak D match, TRBD1 (5 bases). CDR1 SGHTA and CDR2 FQGNSA come from the germline V gene. V was shortened by 5 bases and J by 5 bases, with 12 bases between the two germline ends. This CDR3 is 13 amino acids long. The CDR3 reads CASSPMGDTEAFF. As DNA, the CDR3 is TGTGCCAGCAGCCCCATGGGGGATACTGAAGCTTTCTTT.

The V call is TRBV18, the J call TRBJ1-5; the D gene is possibly TRBD1 (5 bases). This CDR3 is built from 15 residues. Trimming took 5 bases from V and 5 from J, leaving 16 bases between them. Germline lookup yields CDR1 KGHSH and CDR2 LQKENI. CDR3: CASSTSWGGDQPQHF. CDR3 coding DNA: TGTGCCAGCTCAACCTCTTGGGGGGGGGATCAGCCCCAGCATTTT. The full variable domain, its missing parts supplied by reference TRBV18 and TRBJ1-5, is NAGVMQNPRHLVRRRGQEARLRCSPMKGHSHVYWYRQLPEEGLKFMVYLQKENIIDESGMPKERFSAEFPKEGPSILRIQQVVRGDSAAYFCASSTSWGGDQPQHFGDGTRLSIL.

The V gene is TRBV5-6, the J gene TRBJ1-2; no clear D gene. This CDR3 comprises 13 residues. Germline CDR1 and CDR2: SGHDT and YYEEEE. V was trimmed by 4 bases and J by 5 bases, leaving 12 bases between them. CDR3 sequence (DNA): TGTGCCAGCAGCCCGATCGTGAGTTATGGCTACACCTTC. Its translation: CASSPIVSYGYTF.

The chain recombines TRBV5-1 with TRBJ1-2, with D possibly TRBD1 on 5 matching bases. V was clipped by 4 bases and J by 7 bases, with 11 bases between them. In germline, CDR1 is SGHRS, CDR2 YFSETQ. The CDR3 length is 12 residues. The DNA for the CDR3 is TGCGCCAGCAGCCCAGATGGGGGTGGCTACACCTTC. Its translation: CASSPDGGGYTF.

The rearrangement links TRBV7-8 to TRBJ2-7; D not resolved. Trimming took 1 base from V and 4 from J, leaving 14 bases between them. The V gene's germline CDR1 is SGHVS and CDR2 FQNEAQ. The CDR3 spans 15 residues. CDR3 nucleotides: TGTGCCAGCAGCTTAGGGTATTCGGGTATATACGAGCAGTACTTC. Encoded protein: CASSLGYSGIYEQYF. The full variable domain, its missing parts supplied by reference TRBV7-8 and TRBJ2-7, is GAGVSQSPRYKVAKRGQDVALRCDPISGHVSLFWYQQALGQGPEFLTYFQNEAQLDKSGLPSDRFFAERPEGSVSTLKIQRTQQEDSAVYLCASSLGYSGIYEQYFGPGTRLTVT.

This clone was observed a single time. The chain employs TRBV3-1 (or the pseudogene TRBV3-2) and TRBJ1-5; TRBD1 aligns across 9 bases. Trimming cost V 5 bases and J 7 bases; bases outside gene matches: 6. The CDR3 loop spans 14 amino acids. Germline V gives CDR1 LGHDT, CDR2 YNNKEL (reference sequence). CDR3 residues: CASSFRQGEQPQHF. As DNA, the CDR3 is TGTGCCAGCAGCTTTCGACAGGGGGAGCAGCCCCAGCATTTT.

This clone was seen just once. The rearrangement joins TRBV7-6 to TRBJ2-3; TRBD2 aligns across 8 bases. Germline V CDR1 and CDR2: SGHVS, FNYEAQ. The CDR3 consists of 19 residues. J gave up 5 bases and V 4 bases, and 20 bases lay outside the gene matches. CDR3 loop: CASSSKPLGREVGKDTQYF. The CDR3 DNA reads as TGTGCCAGCAGCTCTAAACCCTTAGGGCGGGAGGTCGGGAAAGATACGCAGTATTTT.

This sequence joins TRBV10-3 and TRBJ2-1; 10 positions match TRBD2. V shed 6 bases, J shed 4 bases, and the junction held 9 bases outside the gene matches. Germline V gene lookup returns CDR1 ENHRY and CDR2 SYGVKD. CDR3 length equals 16 residues. The CDR3 coding sequence is TGTGCCATCAGGGAGGGACTAGCGCTTACTTACAATGAGCAGTTCTTC. It encodes CAIREGLALTYNEQFF.

Worth noting for this clone: The sample carries other DNA sequences with the same CDR3. V gene TRBV18 combines with J gene TRBJ1-3; D unclear. The V end lost 6 bases, the J end lost 0 bases, and 12 bases lay between the germline ends. The CDR3 is made up of 15 amino acids. CDR1 KGHSH and CDR2 LQKENI come from the germline V gene. This CDR3 reads CASSPEPLSGNTIYF. The DNA for the CDR3 is TGTGCCAGCTCGCCCGAACCCCTCTCTGGAAACACCATATATTTT.

The gene calls are TRBV5-1 and TRBJ1-1, with D possibly being TRBD1 (5 bases). This CDR3 has 15 residues. V lost 0 bases to trimming and J lost 0 bases, with 9 bases between them. CDR1 SGHRS and CDR2 YFSETQ come from the germline V gene. CDR3 bases: TGCGCCAGCAGCTTGGTCGACAGACTGAACACTGAAGCTTTCTTT. As protein: CASSLVDRLNTEAFF. Filled out from reference TRBV5-1 and TRBJ1-1, the complete variable domain reads KAGVTQTPRYLIKTRGQQVTLSCSPISGHRSVSWYQQTPGQGLQFLFEYFSETQRNKGNFPGRFSGRQFSNSRSEMNVSTLELGDSALYLCASSLVDRLNTEAFFGQGTRLTVV.

The chain recombines TRBV4-2 with TRBJ2-5; D remains ambiguous. CDR1 and CDR2 (germline): LGHNA, YNFKEQ. The CDR3 is 13 amino acids. V was cut by 5 bases and J by 5 bases, with 12 bases left in between. This CDR3 is CASSVDQWETQYF. The CDR3 region has the DNA TGTGCCAGCAGCGTTGACCAGTGGGAGACCCAGTACTTC.

The chain carries TRBV2 and TRBJ1-4, with D maybe TRBD1 (5 bases). The CDR3 consists of 14 residues. The V end was cut by 7 bases, the J end by 4 bases, with 13 bases between. Germline CDR1 is SNHLY and CDR2 is FYNNEI. The CDR3, as DNA: TGTGCCAGCACCGAGCAGGGAATTAATGAAAAACTGTTTTTT. It is translated as CASTEQGINEKLFF.

CDR3 nucleotide sequence: TGTGCCAGCAGCTTACGTGGTCGGGAAAGTTATAATGAGCAGTTCTTC. This sequence encodes CASSLRGRESYNEQFF. The V call is TRBV7-8, the J call TRBJ2-1, with D possibly matching TRBD2 (5 bases). Deletions cut 2 bases from V and 7 bases from J, with 18 bases between. The CDR3 consists of 16 residues. Germline V lookup: CDR1 SGHVS, CDR2 FQNEAQ. The variable domain in full, with the rest retrieved from reference TRBV7-8 and TRBJ2-1, is GAGVSQSPRYKVAKRGQDVALRCDPISGHVSLFWYQQALGQGPEFLTYFQNEAQLDKSGLPSDRFFAERPEGSVSTLKIQRTQQEDSAVYLCASSLRGRESYNEQFFGPGTRLTVL.

The CDR3 DNA sequence: TGCGCCAGCAGCTTGTTATCCGGGGCTGGGGCCAACGTCCTGACTTTC. This sequence encodes CASSLLSGAGANVLTF. This rearrangement joins TRBV5-1 to TRBJ2-6; D is perhaps TRBD2 (5 bases). The CDR3 runs 16 residues. Germline-derived CDR1 and CDR2 are SGHRS and YFSETQ. The V gene lost 1 base and the J gene lost 2 bases, with 10 bases spanning the gap. The full variable domain, its missing parts supplied by reference TRBV5-1 and TRBJ2-6, is KAGVTQTPRYLIKTRGQQVTLSCSPISGHRSVSWYQQTPGQGLQFLFEYFSETQRNKGNFPGRFSGRQFSNSRSEMNVSTLELGDSALYLCASSLLSGAGANVLTFGAGSRLTVL.

This chain connects TRBV27 to TRBJ1-2; the D is unclear. The V and J ends lost 4 bases and 0 bases respectively, with 9 bases between them. This CDR3 has 14 residues. Germline assignment: CDR1 MNHEY and CDR2 SMNVEV (reference sequence). CDR3 nucleotide sequence: TGTGCCAGCAGTTCTCCCAGATCTAACTATGGCTACACCTTC. This translates into CASSSPRSNYGYTF.

The chain couples TRBV7-8 to TRBJ2-2, with D perhaps TRBD1 (7 bases). Germline-derived CDR1 and CDR2 are SGHVS and FQNEAQ. The CDR3 is 16 residues long. Between the trimmed V and J ends, which lost 5 bases and 5 bases, there was a span of 18 bases. This CDR3 reads CASSLRQGGGTGELFF. In DNA form, the CDR3 reads TGTGCCAGCAGCCTTAGACAGGGCGGAGGGACCGGGGAGCTGTTTTTT.

The V call is TRBV27, the J call TRBJ2-3; 8 positions match TRBD2. The V segment lost 5 bases and the J segment 3 bases; nucleotides outside the gene matches: 10. Germline loops: CDR1 MNHEY, CDR2 SMNVEV (reference sequence). CDR3 length equals 16 residues. CDR3 amino acids: CASSLGAGGLTDTQYF. The CDR3 nucleotides are TGTGCCAGCAGTCTTGGGGCGGGGGGTTTGACAGATACGCAGTATTTT.

The V and J genes are TRBV5-1 and TRBJ1-1, with D unresolved. The V end was cut by 0 bases, the J end by 1 base, with 7 bases between. The germline V gene has CDR1 SGHRS and CDR2 YFSETQ. The CDR3 extends over 14 amino acids. In DNA, the CDR3 is TGCGCCAGCAGCTTGGATAACAGGAACACTGAAGCTTTCTTT. The encoded protein is CASSLDNRNTEAFF.

V gene TRBV2 combines with J gene TRBJ1-2; 7 positions agree with TRBD1. CDR3 size: 13 residues. CDR1 is SNHLY, CDR2 FYNNEI, per germline. The V and J ends lost 7 bases and 6 bases, in that order; junction bases with no gene match: 8. The DNA for the CDR3 is TGTGCCAGCAATAGACAGGGCCTTCATGGCTACACCTTC. Encoded protein: CASNRQGLHGYTF.